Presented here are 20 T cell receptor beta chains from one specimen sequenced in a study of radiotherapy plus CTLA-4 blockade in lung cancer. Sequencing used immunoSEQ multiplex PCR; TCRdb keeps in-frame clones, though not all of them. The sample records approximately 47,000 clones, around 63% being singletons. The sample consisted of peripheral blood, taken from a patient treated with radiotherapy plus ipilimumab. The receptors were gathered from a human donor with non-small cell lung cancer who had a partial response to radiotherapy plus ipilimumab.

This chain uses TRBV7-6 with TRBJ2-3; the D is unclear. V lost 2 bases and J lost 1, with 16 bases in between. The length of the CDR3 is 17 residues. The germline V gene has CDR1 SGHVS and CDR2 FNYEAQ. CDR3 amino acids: CASSLSPPGSGTDTQYF. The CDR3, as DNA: TGTGCCAGCAGCTTATCCCCTCCCGGTTCCGGCACAGATACGCAGTATTTT.

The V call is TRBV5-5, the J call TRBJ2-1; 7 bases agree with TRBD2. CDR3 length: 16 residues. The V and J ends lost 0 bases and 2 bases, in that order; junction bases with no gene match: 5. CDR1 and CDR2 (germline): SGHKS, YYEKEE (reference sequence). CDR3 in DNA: TGTGCCAGCAGCTTGGCCTCGGGACTAACCTACAATGAGCAGTTCTTC. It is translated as CASSLASGLTYNEQFF.

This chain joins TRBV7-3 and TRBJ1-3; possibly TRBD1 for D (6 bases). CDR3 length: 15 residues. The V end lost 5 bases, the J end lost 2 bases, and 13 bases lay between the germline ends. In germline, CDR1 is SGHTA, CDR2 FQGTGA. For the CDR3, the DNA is TGTGCCAGCAGCCTCCGCGGGGGGCCTGGAAACACCATATATTTT. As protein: CASSLRGGPGNTIYF.

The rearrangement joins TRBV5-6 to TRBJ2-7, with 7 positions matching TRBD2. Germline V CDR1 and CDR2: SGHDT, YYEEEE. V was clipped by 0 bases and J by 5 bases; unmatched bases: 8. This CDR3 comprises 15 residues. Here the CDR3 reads CASSLGGGGSNEQYF. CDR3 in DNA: TGTGCCAGCAGCTTGGGTGGGGGAGGGAGTAACGAGCAGTACTTC.

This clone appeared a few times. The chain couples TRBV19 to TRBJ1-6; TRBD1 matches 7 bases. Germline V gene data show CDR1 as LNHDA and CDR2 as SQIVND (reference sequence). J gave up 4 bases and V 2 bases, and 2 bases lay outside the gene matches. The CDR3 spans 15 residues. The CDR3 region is CASSISTGYNSPLHF. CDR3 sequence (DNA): TGTGCCAGTAGTATATCGACAGGGTATAATTCACCCCTCCACTTT.

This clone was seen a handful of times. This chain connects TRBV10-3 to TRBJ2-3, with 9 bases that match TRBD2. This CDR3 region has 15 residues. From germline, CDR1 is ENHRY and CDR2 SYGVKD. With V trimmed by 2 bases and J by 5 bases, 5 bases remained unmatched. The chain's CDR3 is CAISEEVAGEDTQYF. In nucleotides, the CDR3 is TGTGCCATCAGTGAGGAGGTAGCGGGAGAAGATACGCAGTATTTT.

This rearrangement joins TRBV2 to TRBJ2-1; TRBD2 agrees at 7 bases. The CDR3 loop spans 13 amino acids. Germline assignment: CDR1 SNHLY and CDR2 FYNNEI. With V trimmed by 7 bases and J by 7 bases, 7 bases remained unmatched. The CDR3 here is CASKRDSQNEQFF. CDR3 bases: TGTGCCAGCAAGCGGGATTCTCAAAATGAGCAGTTCTTC. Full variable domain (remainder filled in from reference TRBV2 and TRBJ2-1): EPEVTQTPSHQVTQMGQEVILRCVPISNHLYFYWYRQILGQKVEFLVSFYNNEISEKSEIFDDQFSVERPDGSNFTLKIRSTKLEDSAMYFCASKRDSQNEQFFGPGTRLTVL.

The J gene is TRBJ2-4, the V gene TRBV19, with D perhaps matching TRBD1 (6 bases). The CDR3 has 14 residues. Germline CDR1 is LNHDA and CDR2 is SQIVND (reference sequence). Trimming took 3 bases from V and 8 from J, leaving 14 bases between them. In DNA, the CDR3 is TGTGCCAGTAGTATCTTTGGGGGCGCAGACATTCAGTACTTC. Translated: CASSIFGGADIQYF.

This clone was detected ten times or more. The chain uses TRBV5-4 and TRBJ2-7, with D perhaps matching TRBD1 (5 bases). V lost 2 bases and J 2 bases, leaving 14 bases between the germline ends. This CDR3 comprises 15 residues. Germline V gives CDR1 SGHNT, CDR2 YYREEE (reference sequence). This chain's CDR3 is CASSFGAGNTYEQYF. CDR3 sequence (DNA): TGTGCCAGCAGCTTTGGAGCAGGGAACACCTACGAGCAGTACTTC.

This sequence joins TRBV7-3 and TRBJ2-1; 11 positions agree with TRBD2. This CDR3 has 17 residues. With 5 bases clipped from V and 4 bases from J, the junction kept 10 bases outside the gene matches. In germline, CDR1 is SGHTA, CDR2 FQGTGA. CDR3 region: CASSLSFSGGGYNEQFF. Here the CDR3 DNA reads TGTGCCAGCAGCCTGTCTTTTAGCGGGGGGGGATACAATGAGCAGTTCTTC. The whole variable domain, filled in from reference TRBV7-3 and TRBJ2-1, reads GAGVSQTPSNKVTEKGKYVELRCDPISGHTALYWYRQSLGQGPEFLIYFQGTGAADDSGLPNDRFFAVRPEGSVSTLKIQRTERGDSAVYLCASSLSFSGGGYNEQFFGPGTRLTVL.

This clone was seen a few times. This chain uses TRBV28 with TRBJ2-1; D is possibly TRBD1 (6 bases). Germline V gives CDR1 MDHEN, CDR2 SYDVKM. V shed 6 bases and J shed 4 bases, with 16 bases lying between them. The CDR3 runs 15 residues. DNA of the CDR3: TGTGCCAGCAGAAGTTCAGGGGTAGGGTACAATGAGCAGTTCTTC. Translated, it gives CASRSSGVGYNEQFF.

The CDR3: CASSELSDGYTF. The CDR3 nucleotides read TGTGCCAGCAGTGAATTATCCGATGGCTACACCTTC. The chain combines TRBV2 with TRBJ1-2; D call uncertain. The CDR3 extends over 12 amino acids. Germline CDR1 and CDR2: SNHLY and FYNNEI. V gave up 2 bases and J gave up 6 bases, with 7 bases separating them.

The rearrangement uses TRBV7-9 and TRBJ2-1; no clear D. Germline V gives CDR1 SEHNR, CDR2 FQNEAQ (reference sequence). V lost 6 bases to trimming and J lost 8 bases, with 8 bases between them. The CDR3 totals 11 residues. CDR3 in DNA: TGTGCCAGCAGGTTGGTAGATGAGCAGTTCTTC. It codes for CASRLVDEQFF.

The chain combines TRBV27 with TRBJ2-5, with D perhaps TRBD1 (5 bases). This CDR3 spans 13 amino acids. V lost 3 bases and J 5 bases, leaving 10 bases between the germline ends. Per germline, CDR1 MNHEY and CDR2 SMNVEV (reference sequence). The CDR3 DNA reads TGTGCCAGCAGTTTCAGGGAAGGGGAGACCCAGTACTTC. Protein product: CASSFREGETQYF.

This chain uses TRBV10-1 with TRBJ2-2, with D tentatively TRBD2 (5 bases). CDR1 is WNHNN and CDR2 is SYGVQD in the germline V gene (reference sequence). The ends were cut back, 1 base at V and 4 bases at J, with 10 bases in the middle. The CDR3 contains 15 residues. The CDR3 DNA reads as TGCGCCAGCAGTGAGTGGACTCCTGCCACCGGGGAGCTGTTTTTT. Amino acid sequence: CASSEWTPATGELFF.

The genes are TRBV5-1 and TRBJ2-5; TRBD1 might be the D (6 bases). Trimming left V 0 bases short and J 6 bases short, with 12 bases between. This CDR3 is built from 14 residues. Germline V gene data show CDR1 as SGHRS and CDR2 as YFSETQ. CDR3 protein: CASSLVGQKQTQYF. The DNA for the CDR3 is TGCGCCAGCAGCTTGGTCGGACAGAAGCAGACCCAGTACTTC.

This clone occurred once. The CDR3 spells CASRIGTPNSPLHF. CDR3 bases: TGTGCCAGCAGAATCGGGACACCAAATTCACCCCTCCACTTT. The genes are TRBV5-6 and TRBJ1-6, with D possibly TRBD1 on 6 matching bases. In germline, CDR1 is SGHDT, CDR2 YYEEEE. Deletions cut 5 bases from V and 7 bases from J, with 13 bases between. The CDR3 length is 14 residues.

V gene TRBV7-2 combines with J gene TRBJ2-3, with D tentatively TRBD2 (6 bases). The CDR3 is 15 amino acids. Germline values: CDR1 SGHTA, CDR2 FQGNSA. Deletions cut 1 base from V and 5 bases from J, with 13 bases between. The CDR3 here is CASSLGPGEQDTQYF. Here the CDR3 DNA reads TGTGCCAGCAGCTTAGGCCCGGGGGAACAAGATACGCAGTATTTT.

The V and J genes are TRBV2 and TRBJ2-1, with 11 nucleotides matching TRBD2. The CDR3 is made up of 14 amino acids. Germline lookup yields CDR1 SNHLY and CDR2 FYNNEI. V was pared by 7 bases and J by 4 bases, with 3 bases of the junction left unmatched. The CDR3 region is CASTWTSGYNEQFF. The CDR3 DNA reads TGTGCCAGCACCTGGACTAGCGGGTACAATGAGCAGTTCTTC.

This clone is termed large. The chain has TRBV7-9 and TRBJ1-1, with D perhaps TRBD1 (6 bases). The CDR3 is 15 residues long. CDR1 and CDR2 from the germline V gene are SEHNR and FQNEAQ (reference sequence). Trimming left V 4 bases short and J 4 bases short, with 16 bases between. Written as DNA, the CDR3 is TGTGCCAGCAGCTATCTGGGGGGGGCTGGCACTGAAGCTTTCTTT. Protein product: CASSYLGGAGTEAFF. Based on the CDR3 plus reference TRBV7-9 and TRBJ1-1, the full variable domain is DTGVSQNPRHKITKRGQNVTFRCDPISEHNRLYWYRQTLGQGPEFLTYFQNEAQLEKSRLLSDRFSAERPKGSFSTLEIQRTEQGDSAMYLCASSYLGGAGTEAFFGQGTRLTVV.